This entry features one T cell receptor (beta chain) sequence. This record comes from a study of blood T cell repertoires in COVID-19. This CDR3 is 16 amino acids long. Germline CDR1 reads SEHNR; CDR2 reads FQNEAQ (reference sequence). V gave up 3 bases and J gave up 2 bases; unmatched junction bases: 5. TCRdb's copy holds only in-frame clones and misses some; the assay was immunoSEQ multiplex PCR. Of about 210,000 clones listed, roughly nine tenths were seen once; the top ten hold about 0.81%. V gene TRBV7-9 combines with J gene TRBJ2-2, with 8 bases that match TRBD2. The receptor was derived from a woman aged 70 to 79 with acute or convalescent COVID-19. The material sequenced was peripheral blood. CDR3 coding DNA: TGTGCCAGCAGCTTCACCCTAGCGGGTAACACCGGGGAGCTGTTTTTT. It is translated as CASSFTLAGNTGELFF.